A selection of T cell receptor beta chains follows, all from one sample in a study of T-cell memory formation after mild COVID-19. TCRdb itself ran the 5' RACE reads through MiXCR, one entry per CDR3 protein. The sample gives hundreds of thousands of distinct CDR3 sequences, 15% to 20% of which show up once; 8.1% is in the top ten. The specimen was PBMCs or a T cell subset sorted from them (not recorded which). These receptors all come from an adult woman who had mild COVID-19 (a few samples of this study predate the infection). Cell type and time point are not known. Each CDR3 is given with its conserved first and last residue. Each record gives: CDR3 DNA, CDR3 protein, V gene, clone size, J gene, D gene. A D gene is named only where the DNA matches it firmly. Clone size is stated in some rows and not others, as once, few, many or a class when expanded.

CDR3 DNA: TGCGCCAGCAGCTTGGCCATAAGTAATTACAATGAGCAGTTCTTC; CDR3 protein: CASSLAISNYNEQFF; V gene: TRBV5-1; clone size: .; J gene: TRBJ2-1; D gene: .
CDR3 DNA: TGTGCCAGCAGCTTAGAGTTCGGCCCGAGCTCACCCCTCCACTTT; CDR3 protein: CASSLEFGPSSPLHF; V gene: TRBV7-2; clone size: few; J gene: TRBJ1-6; D gene: .
CDR3 DNA: TGCAGCACCCAAGTAGCGAGCACCGGGGAGCTGTTTTTT; CDR3 protein: CSTQVASTGELFF; V gene: TRBV29-1; clone size: .; J gene: TRBJ2-2; D gene: .
CDR3 DNA: TGCAGTGCTAGTACGACTAGCGGGGGTGGATACAATGAGCAGTTCTTC; CDR3 protein: CSASTTSGGGYNEQFF; V gene: TRBV20-1; clone size: few; J gene: TRBJ2-1; D gene: TRBD2
CDR3 DNA: TGCAGCGCCTGGAAGGGGGGAACATCTGTCAATGAGCAGTTCTTC; CDR3 protein: CSAWKGGTSVNEQFF; V gene: TRBV29-1; clone size: many; J gene: TRBJ2-1; D gene: .
CDR3 DNA: TGTGCCAGCAGTTACGAGCGGGGTTCAGGGTATGAGCAGTTCTTC; CDR3 protein: CASSYERGSGYEQFF; V gene: TRBV6-5; clone size: .; J gene: TRBJ2-1; D gene: TRBD2
CDR3 DNA: TGTGCCAGTCGCCACAGAGTAGAACAAGAGACCCAGTACTTC; CDR3 protein: CASRHRVEQETQYF; V gene: TRBV19; clone size: .; J gene: TRBJ2-5; D gene: .
CDR3 DNA: TGTGCCAGCAGTTCGAGGGCAATACGGCAGCCCCAGCATTTT; CDR3 protein: CASSSRAIRQPQHF; V gene: TRBV12-3/TRBV12-4; clone size: few; J gene: TRBJ1-5; D gene: .
CDR3 DNA: TGTGCCAGCAGCTTTCTTCGGGACGCTCCCTCTTTT; CDR3 protein: CASSFLRDAPSF; V gene: TRBV7-6; clone size: .; J gene: TRBJ1-4; D gene: .
CDR3 DNA: TGTGCCAGCAGTGCTAGTCATGGGTCCTATGGCTACACCTTC; CDR3 protein: CASSASHGSYGYTF; V gene: TRBV9; clone size: .; J gene: TRBJ1-2; D gene: .
CDR3 DNA: TGCAGTGCTAGACCCCCCGGGATGGTGAATTCACCCCTCCACTTT; CDR3 protein: CSARPPGMVNSPLHF; V gene: TRBV20-1; clone size: few; J gene: TRBJ1-6; D gene: .
CDR3 DNA: TGTGCCAGCAGCTTAGGACTACAGGGGAATGGCTACACCTTC; CDR3 protein: CASSLGLQGNGYTF; V gene: TRBV11-2; clone size: few; J gene: TRBJ1-2; D gene: TRBD1
CDR3 DNA: TGTGCCAGCAGCCAACAGAGGGGAGAGCAGTTCTTC; CDR3 protein: CASSQQRGEQFF; V gene: TRBV7-9; clone size: few; J gene: TRBJ2-1; D gene: .
CDR3 DNA: TGTGCCAGCAGTTTAGGTCAGGGGATGTTAGGCACAGATACGCAGTATTTT; CDR3 protein: CASSLGQGMLGTDTQYF; V gene: TRBV12-3/TRBV12-4; clone size: .; J gene: TRBJ2-3; D gene: .
CDR3 DNA: TGTGCCAGCAGTCCACCGATGGGGAGGGGGGAGCTGTTTTTT; CDR3 protein: CASSPPMGRGELFF; V gene: TRBV6-2/TRBV6-3; clone size: .; J gene: TRBJ2-2; D gene: .
CDR3 DNA: TGTGCCAGCAGCTTAGGAGTCGGGTACGCAGATACGCAGTATTTT; CDR3 protein: CASSLGVGYADTQYF; V gene: TRBV7-8; clone size: .; J gene: TRBJ2-3; D gene: .
CDR3 DNA: TGTGCCAGCAGCACCGTGCGGGGTTGGGATGAGCAGTTCTTC; CDR3 protein: CASSTVRGWDEQFF; V gene: TRBV21-1; clone size: few; J gene: TRBJ2-1; D gene: .
CDR3 DNA: TGCAGTGCTAGAGCGGGGGGGACTGGGGCCAACGTCCTGACTTTC; CDR3 protein: CSARAGGTGANVLTF; V gene: TRBV20-1; clone size: .; J gene: TRBJ2-6; D gene: TRBD2
CDR3 DNA: TGTGCCAGCAGCCAAGCTAACAGTCGGTGGGCCAAGCGGGGGGATTACACCGGGGAGCTGTTTTTT; CDR3 protein: CASSQANSRWAKRGDYTGELFF; V gene: TRBV4-2; clone size: many; J gene: TRBJ2-2; D gene: TRBD2
CDR3 DNA: TGCGCCAGCGGGGACAGGGGGTTCTACGAGCAGTACTTC; CDR3 protein: CASGDRGFYEQYF; V gene: TRBV10-2; clone size: .; J gene: TRBJ2-7; D gene: TRBD1
CDR3 DNA: TGTGCCAGCAGTCCAGGGGTCGCCTACGAGCAGTACTTC; CDR3 protein: CASSPGVAYEQYF; V gene: TRBV12-3/TRBV12-4; clone size: .; J gene: TRBJ2-7; D gene: .
CDR3 DNA: TGTGCCAGCAGTTCATTATGGGACAGCTCAACTAATGAAAAACTGTTTTTT; CDR3 protein: CASSSLWDSSTNEKLFF; V gene: TRBV12-3/TRBV12-4; clone size: .; J gene: TRBJ1-4; D gene: TRBD1
CDR3 DNA: TGTGCCAGCAGCCAAGATCCAGTGAACACTGAAGCTTTCTTT; CDR3 protein: CASSQDPVNTEAFF; V gene: TRBV3-1; clone size: .; J gene: TRBJ1-1; D gene: .
CDR3 DNA: TGTGCCAGCAGCCAAGATTGGGGGAGGGATGTAGAGACCCAGTACTTC; CDR3 protein: CASSQDWGRDVETQYF; V gene: TRBV3-1; clone size: .; J gene: TRBJ2-5; D gene: TRBD2
CDR3 DNA: TGTGCCAGCAGTGCCCTAGTGTACCAAGAGACCCAGTACTTC; CDR3 protein: CASSALVYQETQYF; V gene: TRBV6-2/TRBV6-3; clone size: .; J gene: TRBJ2-5; D gene: .
CDR3 DNA: TGTGCCAGCAGTTTCTCCGGTGGGATCTATGGCTACACCTTC; CDR3 protein: CASSFSGGIYGYTF; V gene: TRBV28; clone size: .; J gene: TRBJ1-2; D gene: .
CDR3 DNA: TGTGCCACCAGTCTCGGACAGAAGGTTGGCGAGACCCAGTACTTC; CDR3 protein: CATSLGQKVGETQYF; V gene: TRBV24-1; clone size: .; J gene: TRBJ2-5; D gene: .
CDR3 DNA: TGCGCCAGCATGGAGATCCACGAGCAGTACTTC; CDR3 protein: CASMEIHEQYF; V gene: TRBV10-2; clone size: .; J gene: TRBJ2-7; D gene: .
CDR3 DNA: TGTGCCAGCACGCCCGAGCCGGGTGCGAGCCGCAACTATGGCTACACCTTC; CDR3 protein: CASTPEPGASRNYGYTF; V gene: TRBV11-2; clone size: .; J gene: TRBJ1-2; D gene: .
CDR3 DNA: TGTGCCAGCAGCTTCTCCGGGACAGTGGCTAATGAAAAACTGTTTTTT; CDR3 protein: CASSFSGTVANEKLFF; V gene: TRBV11-1; clone size: .; J gene: TRBJ1-4; D gene: TRBD1
CDR3 DNA: TGTGCCAGCAGGCCGGACCACTCACAAGAGACCCAGTACTTC; CDR3 protein: CASRPDHSQETQYF; V gene: TRBV6-1; clone size: .; J gene: TRBJ2-5; D gene: .
CDR3 DNA: TGTGCCAGCTCACGCGGGGACAGTGGATACGAGCAGTACTTC; CDR3 protein: CASSRGDSGYEQYF; V gene: TRBV18; clone size: few; J gene: TRBJ2-7; D gene: .
CDR3 DNA: TGTGCCAGCAGCAAAACGGGACGGGGGAGCACAGATACGCAGTATTTT; CDR3 protein: CASSKTGRGSTDTQYF; V gene: TRBV7-6; clone size: few; J gene: TRBJ2-3; D gene: .
CDR3 DNA: TGTGCCAGCAGAAGAGCGGGGGGCTTCGAGACCCAGTACTTC; CDR3 protein: CASRRAGGFETQYF; V gene: TRBV12-3/TRBV12-4; clone size: .; J gene: TRBJ2-5; D gene: TRBD2
CDR3 DNA: TGCGCCAGCAGCTGGACTAGCGGGGGGGCCGGCGGCACCGGGGAGCTGTTTTTT; CDR3 protein: CASSWTSGGAGGTGELFF; V gene: TRBV5-1; clone size: few; J gene: TRBJ2-2; D gene: TRBD2
CDR3 DNA: TGCGCCAGCTCCGCCCAAGACAGTGTGGCTGAAGCTTTCTTT; CDR3 protein: CASSAQDSVAEAFF; V gene: TRBV4-1; clone size: .; J gene: TRBJ1-1; D gene: .
CDR3 DNA: TGTGCCAGCAGCTTAAGGACTAGCGGGGCCTACAATGAGCAGTTCTTC; CDR3 protein: CASSLRTSGAYNEQFF; V gene: TRBV7-9; clone size: few; J gene: TRBJ2-1; D gene: TRBD2
CDR3 DNA: TGCGCCAGCAGTGAGGGGGTGAACACCGGGGAGCTGTTTTTT; CDR3 protein: CASSEGVNTGELFF; V gene: TRBV10-2; clone size: .; J gene: TRBJ2-2; D gene: .
CDR3 DNA: TGTGCCAGCAGCCAAGACAAGTTTACGGAGACCCAGTACTTC; CDR3 protein: CASSQDKFTETQYF; V gene: TRBV4-2; clone size: few; J gene: TRBJ2-5; D gene: .
CDR3 DNA: TGTGCCAGCAGCTCCACAGGGAGAGTGAACACTGAAGCTTTCTTT; CDR3 protein: CASSSTGRVNTEAFF; V gene: TRBV7-9; clone size: .; J gene: TRBJ1-1; D gene: .